This T cell receptor (beta chain) was identified during a study of molecular identifiers for immune sequencing clone quantification listed by TCRdb under 2018. Concerning the study at large: For a replicate experiment, RNA from around 20,000 or 99,000 naive CD8 T cells was divided into five aliquots, of which four were sequenced. This methods study benchmarked molecular-identifier clustering-based TCR repertoire sequencing (MIDCIRS) and TCR RNA copy counting, using CD8 T cells to do so.

Libraries of naive CD8 T cells were built from anywhere between roughly 19,000 and 1,000,000 sorted cells, with 10%, 30% or 50% of the purified RNA used. On a BD FACSAria II, naive CD8 T cells were FACS-sorted as CD8+CD4-CCR7+CD45RA+ and collected into RLT Plus buffer. Around 11 TCR copies' worth of Jurkat RNA were spiked into about 19,000-1,000,000 naive CD8 T cell samples to test detection sensitivity. Enrichment of CD8 T cells was performed with RosetteSep CD8+ T Cell Enrichment Cocktail and Ficoll-Paque, after which ACK red cell lysis was carried out. Points on this clonotype: It lacks a known antigen. Since no conserved phenylalanine or tryptophan closes the CDR3, a read error is the likely cause.

The CDR3 length is 13 residues, termini included. Solely the CDR3 DNA is kept, with 39 bases framed from the first base. V loses 7 bases, J loses 2 bases, and the germline ends lie 12 bases apart. Library preparation used PCR. Sequencing relied on a NextSeq 500. Bulk TCR libraries were made following a previously described method, with the TCR primers given in Table S5. Total RNA was purified with the Qiagen AllPrep DNA/RNA kit. Before analysis, reads from multiple sequencing runs of one library were combined. Per the source publication's procedure: Reads were retained only if an exact TCR constant sequence was present, and the retained reads were trimmed to 150 nt and grouped according to their 12-nt molecular barcodes. Reads within each barcode group were sub-clustered using a 15% Levenshtein threshold, and quality-weighted consensus sequences were constructed for each RNA molecule. Non-functional sequences were excluded, and lower-count sequences lying one edit away from another sequence were also excluded. Based on a fit of two negative binomial distributions, barcode sub-clusters having less than 20% of the maximum read count were discarded. The public reads were reanalyzed by TCRdb: fastp trimming at Q25, MiXCR alignment, in-frame beta chains only. Rows are unified per CDR3 protein, each entry keeping the most common DNA and genes. The V and J calls, along with clone size, are taken from TCRdb and not from the paper's own processing. The sample table records approximately 680,000 distinct CDR3 sequences; about 25% of these occur just once. The top ten constitute 0.75% to 0.8% of the sample.

Summary of the overall study and its limitations: In CMV-specific effector cells, over 99% of molecules were held by clones above 20 RNA copies, whereas under 1% of molecules were held by such clones in naive cells. When barcode sub-clustering was left out, chimeric consensus sequences inflated TCR diversity, with chimeras reaching as high as 47%. The naive libraries included spiked-in Jurkat TCR RNA (roughly nine copies' worth), and this RNA is not part of the donor repertoire. Even against a background of about a million naive CD8 T cells, spiked-in Jurkat TCR RNA amounting to a single cell's worth was reported to be detectable. Highly expanded clone sizes could be underestimated because identical TCR molecules may share a barcode. Modeling estimated about three recovered TCR RNA copies per cell, compared with 8.5 to 10 by digital PCR, which implies 25% to 30% capture efficiency.

This clonotype originated in a human donor in good health. Some libraries in this study had Jurkat cell RNA spiked in. The specimen sequenced was naive CD8+ T cells from blood, with Jurkat cell RNA spiked in. Explained via the paper, the cell subset or site label denotes: FACS-sorted CD8+CD4-CCR7+CD45RA+ naive T cells. The chain links TRBV5-3 with TRBJ1-1, with TRBD1 tentatively as D gene (6 bases match). TRBV5-3 is filed as an ORF, its function uncertain. In nucleotides, the sequence is TGTGCCAGAGAGGCGGACAGAAACACTGAAGCTTTCCTT. It encodes CAREADRNTEAFL.